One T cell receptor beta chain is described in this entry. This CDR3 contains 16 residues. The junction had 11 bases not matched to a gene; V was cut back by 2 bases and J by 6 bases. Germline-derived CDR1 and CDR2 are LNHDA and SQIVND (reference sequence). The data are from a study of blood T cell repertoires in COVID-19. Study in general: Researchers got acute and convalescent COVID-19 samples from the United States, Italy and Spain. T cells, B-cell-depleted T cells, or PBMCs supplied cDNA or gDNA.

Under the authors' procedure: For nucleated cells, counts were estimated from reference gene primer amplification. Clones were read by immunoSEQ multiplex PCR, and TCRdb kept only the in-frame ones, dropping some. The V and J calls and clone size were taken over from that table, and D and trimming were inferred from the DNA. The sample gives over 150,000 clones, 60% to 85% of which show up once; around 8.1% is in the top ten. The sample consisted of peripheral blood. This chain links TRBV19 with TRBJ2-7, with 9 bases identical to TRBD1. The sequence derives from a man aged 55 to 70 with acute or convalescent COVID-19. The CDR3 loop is CASSIPRGQGNFEQYF. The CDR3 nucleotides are TGTGCCAGTAGTATACCGCGAGGACAGGGGAACTTCGAGCAGTACTTC.